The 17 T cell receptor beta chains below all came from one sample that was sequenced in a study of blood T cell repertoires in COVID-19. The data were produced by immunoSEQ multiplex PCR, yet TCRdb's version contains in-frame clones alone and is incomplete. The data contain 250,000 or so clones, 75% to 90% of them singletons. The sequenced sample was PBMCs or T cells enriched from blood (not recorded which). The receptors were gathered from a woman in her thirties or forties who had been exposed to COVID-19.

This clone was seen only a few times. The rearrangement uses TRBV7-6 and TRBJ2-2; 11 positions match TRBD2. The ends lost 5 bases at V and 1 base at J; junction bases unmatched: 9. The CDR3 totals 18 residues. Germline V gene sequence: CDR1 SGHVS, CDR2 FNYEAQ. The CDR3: CASSKGLAAPLNTGELFF. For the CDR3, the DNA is TGTGCCAGCAGCAAGGGACTAGCGGCCCCTTTGAACACCGGGGAGCTGTTTTTT.

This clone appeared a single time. This CDR3 reads CASSEALAAQETQYF. The CDR3 DNA reads TGCGCCAGCAGTGAAGCACTAGCGGCCCAAGAGACCCAGTACTTC. The rearrangement links TRBV10-2 to TRBJ2-5; TRBD2 aligns across 8 bases. V was clipped by 3 bases and J by 1 base; unmatched bases: 4. The CDR3 is made up of 15 amino acids. The germline V gene has CDR1 WSHSY and CDR2 SAAADI.

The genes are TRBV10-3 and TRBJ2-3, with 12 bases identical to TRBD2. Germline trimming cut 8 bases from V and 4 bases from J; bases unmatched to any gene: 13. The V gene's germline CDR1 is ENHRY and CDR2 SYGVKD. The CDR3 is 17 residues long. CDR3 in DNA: TGTGCCATCCGGCTAGCGGGAGGGTCTAACATCCCAGATACGCAGTATTTT. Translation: CAIRLAGGSNIPDTQYF.

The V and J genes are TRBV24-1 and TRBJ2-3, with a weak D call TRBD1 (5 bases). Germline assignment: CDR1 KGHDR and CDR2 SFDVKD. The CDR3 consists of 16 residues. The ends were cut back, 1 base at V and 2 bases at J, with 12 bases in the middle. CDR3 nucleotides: TGTGCCACCAGTGATTTTGGGGCAGGACACACAGATACGCAGTATTTT. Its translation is CATSDFGAGHTDTQYF.

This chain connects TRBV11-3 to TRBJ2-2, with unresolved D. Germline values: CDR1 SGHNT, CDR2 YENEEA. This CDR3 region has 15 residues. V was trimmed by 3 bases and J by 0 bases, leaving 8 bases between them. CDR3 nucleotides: TGTGCCAGCAGCTTTGAACAAACGAACACCGGGGAGCTGTTTTTT. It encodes CASSFEQTNTGELFF.

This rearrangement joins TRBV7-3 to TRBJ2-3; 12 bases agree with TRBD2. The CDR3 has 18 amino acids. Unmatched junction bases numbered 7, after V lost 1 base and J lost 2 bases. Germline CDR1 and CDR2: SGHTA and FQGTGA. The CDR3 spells CASSLRGSSGRATDTQYF. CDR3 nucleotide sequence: TGTGCCAGCAGCTTAAGGGGATCTAGCGGGAGGGCCACAGATACGCAGTATTTT.

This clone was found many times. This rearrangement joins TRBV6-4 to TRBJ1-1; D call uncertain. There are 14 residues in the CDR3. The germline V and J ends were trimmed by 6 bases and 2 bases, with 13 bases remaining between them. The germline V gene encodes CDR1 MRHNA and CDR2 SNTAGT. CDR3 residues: CASSPEASNTEAFF. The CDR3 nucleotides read TGTGCCAGCAGCCCCGAGGCATCCAACACTGAAGCTTTCTTT.

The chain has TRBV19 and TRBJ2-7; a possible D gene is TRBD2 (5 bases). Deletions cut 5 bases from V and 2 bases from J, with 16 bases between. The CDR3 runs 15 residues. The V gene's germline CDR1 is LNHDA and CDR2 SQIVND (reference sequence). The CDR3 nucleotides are TGTGCCAGTAGTGTAGGACTCCTCACCCCCTACGAGCAGTACTTC. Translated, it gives CASSVGLLTPYEQYF.

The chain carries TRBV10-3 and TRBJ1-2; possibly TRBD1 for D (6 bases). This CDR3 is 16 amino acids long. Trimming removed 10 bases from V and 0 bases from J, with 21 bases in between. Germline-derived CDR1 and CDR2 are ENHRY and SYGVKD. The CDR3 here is CATGGLGAVTNYGYTF. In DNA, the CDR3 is TGTGCCACCGGGGGGCTGGGAGCCGTCACTAACTATGGCTACACCTTC.

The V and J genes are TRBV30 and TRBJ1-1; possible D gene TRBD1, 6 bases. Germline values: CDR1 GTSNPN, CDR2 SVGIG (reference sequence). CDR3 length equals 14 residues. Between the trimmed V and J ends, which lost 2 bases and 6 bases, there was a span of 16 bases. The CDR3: CAWSPRGGAAEAFF. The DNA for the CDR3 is TGTGCCTGGAGTCCTCGTGGGGGGGCCGCTGAAGCTTTCTTT.

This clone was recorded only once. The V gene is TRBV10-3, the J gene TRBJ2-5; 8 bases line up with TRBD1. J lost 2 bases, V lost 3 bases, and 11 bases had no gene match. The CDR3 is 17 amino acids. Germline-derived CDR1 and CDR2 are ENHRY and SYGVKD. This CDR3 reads CAISEESGTGLQETQYF. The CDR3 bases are TGTGCCATCAGTGAAGAATCCGGGACAGGTCTACAAGAGACCCAGTACTTC.

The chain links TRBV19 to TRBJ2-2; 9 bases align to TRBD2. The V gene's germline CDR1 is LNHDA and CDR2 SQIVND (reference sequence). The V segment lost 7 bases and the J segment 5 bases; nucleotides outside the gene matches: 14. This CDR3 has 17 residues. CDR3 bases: TGTGCCAGTATCAGCGCGGGAGGGCGTTCTGGAACCGGGGAGCTGTTTTTT. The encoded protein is CASISAGGRSGTGELFF.

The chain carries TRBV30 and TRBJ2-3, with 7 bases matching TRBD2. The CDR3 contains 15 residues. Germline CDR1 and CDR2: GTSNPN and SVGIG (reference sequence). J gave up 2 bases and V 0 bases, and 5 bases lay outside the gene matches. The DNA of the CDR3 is TGTGCCTGGAGTGTGCTAGCGGCCCCCACAGATACGCAGTATTTT. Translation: CAWSVLAAPTDTQYF.

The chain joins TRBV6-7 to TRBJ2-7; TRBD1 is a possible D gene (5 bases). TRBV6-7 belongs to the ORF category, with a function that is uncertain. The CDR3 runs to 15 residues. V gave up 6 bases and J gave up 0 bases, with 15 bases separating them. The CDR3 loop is CASRSGALFSYEQYV. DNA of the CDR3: TGTGCCAGCAGAAGTGGGGCTCTGTTCTCCTACGAGCAGTACGTC.

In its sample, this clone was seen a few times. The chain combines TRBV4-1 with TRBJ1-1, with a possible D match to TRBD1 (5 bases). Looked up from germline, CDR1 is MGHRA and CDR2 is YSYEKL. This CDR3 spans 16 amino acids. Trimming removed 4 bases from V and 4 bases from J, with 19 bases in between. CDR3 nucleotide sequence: TGCGCCAGCAGCCCTCAATGGGGGTCGGGGGGCACTGAAGCTTTCTTT. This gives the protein CASSPQWGSGGTEAFF.

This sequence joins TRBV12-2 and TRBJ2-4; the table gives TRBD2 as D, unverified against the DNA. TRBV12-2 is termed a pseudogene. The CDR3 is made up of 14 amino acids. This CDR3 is CASRLVGLEYIQYF. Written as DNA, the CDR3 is TGTGCAAGTCGCTTAGTGGGACTAGAGTACATTCAGTACTTC.

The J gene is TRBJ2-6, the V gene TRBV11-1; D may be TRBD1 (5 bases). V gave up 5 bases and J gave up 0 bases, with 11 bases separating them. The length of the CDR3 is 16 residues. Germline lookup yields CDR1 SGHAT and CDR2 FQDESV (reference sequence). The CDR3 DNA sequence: TGTGCCAGCAGCCGAGGACAACACTCTGGGGCCAACGTCCTGACTTTC. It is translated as CASSRGQHSGANVLTF.